This T cell receptor (beta chain) came from a study of blood T cell repertoires in COVID-19. CDR1 is SNHLY, CDR2 FYNNEI, per germline. The CDR3 totals 14 residues. Trimming removed 4 bases from V and 8 bases from J; junction bases left unmatched: 10. Profiled with immunoSEQ multiplex PCR; TCRdb holds only in-frame clones, not every one. The sample includes 430,000 or so clones, roughly 90% of them seen just once. This chain links TRBV2 with TRBJ1-2; 7 positions agree with TRBD1. The material sequenced was PBMCs or T cells enriched from blood (not recorded which). The sequence derives from a woman aged 35 to 49 who had recovered from COVID-19. CDR3 sequence (DNA): TGTGCCAGCAGTGTTCAAGGGGGCGCAGAAGGCTACACCTTC. It codes for CASSVQGGAEGYTF.